The rows below give T cell receptor beta chains drawn from one sample of a study of blood T cell repertoires in COVID-19. Produced via immunoSEQ multiplex PCR; TCRdb's table is partial and in-frame only. Of 100,000 or so clones in the sample, roughly 76% are singletons; the top ten hold roughly 10%. The sample consisted of peripheral blood. The source of these receptors is a woman aged 70-85 years with acute or convalescent COVID-19. Each CDR3 is given with its conserved first and last residue. The D gene is left open where the match is weak. Rows give clone size only sometimes, using once, few, many, or a class for an expanded clone.

abundance	v_gene	d_gene	j_gene	CDR3nt	CDR3aa
.	TRBV3-1/TRBV3-2	.	TRBJ2-1	TGTGCCAGCAACTCCCGCCGTGGGGAGCAGCTCTTC	CASNSRRGEQLF
.	TRBV4-2	TRBD2	TRBJ2-1	TGTGCCAGCAGCCAAACTAGCGGGAGGAGAAATGGGCAGTTCTTC	CASSQTSGRRNGQFF
.	TRBV19	TRBD1	TRBJ2-2	TGTGCCAGTAGTAAACGGGACAGATACACCGGGGAGCTGTTTTTT	CASSKRDRYTGELFF
once	TRBV14	.	TRBJ1-2	TGTGCCAGCAGCCAAGATTACAGATCTGGTGGCTACACCTTC	CASSQDYRSGGYTF
few	TRBV19	TRBD1	TRBJ1-2	TGTGCCAGTAGTATTGAGACAGGGGCTAACTATGGCTACACCTTC	CASSIETGANYGYTF
.	TRBV29-1	TRBD1	TRBJ2-3	TGCAGCGTCGCTGACAGGGTTCCAGATACGCAGTATTTT	CSVADRVPDTQYF
.	TRBV15	.	TRBJ1-1	TGTGCCACCAGCAGAGATCGGTGGGGGCCGGGGAACACTGAAGCTTTCTTT	CATSRDRWGPGNTEAFF
.	TRBV19	.	TRBJ2-4	TGTGCCAGTAGTACACTTACGGCCAAAAACATTCAGTACTTC	CASSTLTAKNIQYF
.	TRBV5-1	TRBD1	TRBJ1-6	TGCGCCAGCAGCGCCGGACAGGCAAATTCACCCCTCCACTTT	CASSAGQANSPLHF
few	TRBV9	.	TRBJ1-3	TGTGCCAGCAGCGTCGAAGGGGGAACTGGAAACACCATATATTTT	CASSVEGGTGNTIYF
.	TRBV6-5	TRBD1	TRBJ2-3	TGTGCCAGCAATCCCGACAGGGCAGGCACAGATACGCAGTATTTT	CASNPDRAGTDTQYF
.	TRBV11-2	.	TRBJ2-1	TGTGCCAGCAGCTTAGTCCCCCCCCTAGCGACCTCCTACAATGAGCAGTTCTTC	CASSLVPPLATSYNEQFF
.	TRBV4-1	TRBD2	TRBJ2-1	TGCGCCAGCAGCCAAGATCGAGCGGGGGGGCCCTGGGACAATGAGCAGTTCTTC	CASSQDRAGGPWDNEQFF
.	TRBV2	TRBD2	TRBJ2-1	TGTGCCAGCAGGCTGCTCGGACTAGTGGTGTTCTTC	CASRLLGLVVFF
once	TRBV7-2	.	TRBJ2-5	TGTGCCAGCAGCCCCAATGGCAGGGGTGAGACCCAGTACTTC	CASSPNGRGETQYF
.	TRBV14	.	TRBJ2-2	TGTGCCAGCAGCCAAGATTGGCCACAGCCGAACACCGGGGAGCTGTTTTTT	CASSQDWPQPNTGELFF
.	TRBV12-3/TRBV12-4	.	TRBJ1-1	TGTGCCAGCAGTACGACAGTGAACACTGAAGCTTTCTTT	CASSTTVNTEAFF
.	TRBV3-1/TRBV3-2	.	TRBJ2-5	TGTGCCAGCAGCCACCGTAAAGGGTCCAGGGACCAAGAGACCCAGTACTTC	CASSHRKGSRDQETQYF